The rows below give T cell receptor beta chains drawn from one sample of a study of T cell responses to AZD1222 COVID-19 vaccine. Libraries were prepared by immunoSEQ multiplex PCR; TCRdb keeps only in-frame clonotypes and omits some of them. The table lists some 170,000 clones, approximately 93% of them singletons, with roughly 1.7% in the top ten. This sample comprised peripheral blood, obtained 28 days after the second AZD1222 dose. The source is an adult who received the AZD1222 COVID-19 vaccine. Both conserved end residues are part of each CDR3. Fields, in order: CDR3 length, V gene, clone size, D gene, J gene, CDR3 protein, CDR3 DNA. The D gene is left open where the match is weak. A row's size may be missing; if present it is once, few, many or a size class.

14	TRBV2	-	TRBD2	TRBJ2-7	CASSESGGAYEQYF	TGTGCCAGCAGTGAGTCGGGGGGAGCCTACGAGCAGTACTTC
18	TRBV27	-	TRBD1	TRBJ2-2	CASSLSTRRTGETGELFF	TGTGCCAGCAGTTTATCGACACGACGGACAGGCGAAACCGGGGAGCTGTTTTTT
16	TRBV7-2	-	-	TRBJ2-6	CASSEYLGSGANVLTF	TGTGCCAGCAGCGAGTATCTTGGCTCTGGGGCCAACGTCCTGACTTTC
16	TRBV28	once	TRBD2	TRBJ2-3	CASKIAGGPSTDTQYF	TGTGCCAGCAAGATAGCGGGGGGGCCTTCTACAGATACGCAGTATTTT
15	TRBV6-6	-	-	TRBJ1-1	CASILGPRGNTEAFF	TGTGCCAGCATCTTAGGGCCTCGGGGGAACACTGAAGCTTTCTTT
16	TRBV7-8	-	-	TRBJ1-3	CASSLGPGYSGNTIYF	TGTGCCAGCAGCTTAGGCCCAGGTTACTCTGGAAACACCATATATTTT
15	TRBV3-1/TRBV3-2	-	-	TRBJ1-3	CASSQGGNSGNTIYF	TGTGCCAGCAGCCAAGGGGGCAACTCTGGAAACACCATATATTTT
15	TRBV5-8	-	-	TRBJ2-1	CASSFRGFSYNEQFF	TGTGCCAGCAGCTTCAGGGGATTTTCCTACAATGAGCAGTTCTTC
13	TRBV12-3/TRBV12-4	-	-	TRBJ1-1	CASSLTGNTEAFF	TGTGCCAGCAGTCTGACAGGGAACACTGAAGCTTTCTTT
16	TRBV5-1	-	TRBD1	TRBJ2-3	CASSSIGTVSTDTQYF	TGCGCCAGCAGCTCCATTGGGACAGTGAGCACAGATACGCAGTATTTT
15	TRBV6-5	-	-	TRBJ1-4	CASTGRSEINEKLFF	TGTGCCAGCACGGGCCGATCAGAGATTAATGAAAAACTGTTTTTT
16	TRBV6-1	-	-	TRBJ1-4	CASSGQLIGGNEKLFF	TGTGCCAGCAGTGGGCAGCTGATCGGGGGTAATGAAAAACTGTTTTTT
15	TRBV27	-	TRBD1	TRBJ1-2	CASSFSAGTAYGYTF	TGTGCCAGCAGTTTTTCGGCCGGGACAGCCTATGGCTACACCTTC
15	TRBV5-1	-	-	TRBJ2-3	CASKGFSGSTDTQYF	TGCGCCAGCAAAGGCTTCTCGGGAAGCACAGATACGCAGTATTTT
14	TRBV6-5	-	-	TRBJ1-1	CASSYSAGRTEAFF	TGTGCCAGCAGTTACTCCGCAGGGAGAACTGAAGCTTTCTTT
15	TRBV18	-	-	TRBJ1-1	CASSLWEGENTEAFF	TGTGCCAGCTCCCTTTGGGAGGGAGAAAACACTGAAGCTTTCTTT
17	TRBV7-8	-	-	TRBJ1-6	CASSLTWGGLNNSPLHF	TGTGCCAGCAGCTTAACATGGGGAGGGTTGAATAATTCACCCCTCCACTTT
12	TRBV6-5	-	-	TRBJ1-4	CASMGVNEKLFF	TGTGCCAGCATGGGGGTTAATGAAAAACTGTTTTTT
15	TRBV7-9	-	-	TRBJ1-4	CASSLGSSINEKLFF	TGTGCCAGCAGCTTAGGTTCCAGCATTAATGAAAAACTGTTTTTT